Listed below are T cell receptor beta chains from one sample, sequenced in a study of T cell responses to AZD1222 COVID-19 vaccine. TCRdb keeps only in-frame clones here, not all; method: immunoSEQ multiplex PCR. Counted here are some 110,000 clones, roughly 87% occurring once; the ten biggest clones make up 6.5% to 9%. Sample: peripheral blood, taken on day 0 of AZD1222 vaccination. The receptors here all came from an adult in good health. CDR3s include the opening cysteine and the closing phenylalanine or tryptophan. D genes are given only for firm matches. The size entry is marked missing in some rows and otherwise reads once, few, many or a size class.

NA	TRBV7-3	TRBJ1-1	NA	CASSLIQGSEAFF	TGTGCCAGCAGCTTAATACAGGGATCTGAAGCTTTCTTT
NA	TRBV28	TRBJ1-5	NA	CASSLAGYQPQHF	TGTGCCAGCAGTTTGGCAGGATATCAGCCCCAGCATTTT
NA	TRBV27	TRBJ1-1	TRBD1	CASSPTGGHTEAFF	TGTGCCAGCAGTCCGACAGGGGGCCACACTGAAGCTTTCTTT
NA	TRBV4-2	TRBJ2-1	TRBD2	CASSQDEELAGLFF	TGTGCCAGCAGCCAAGATGAGGAACTAGCGGGGTTGTTCTTC
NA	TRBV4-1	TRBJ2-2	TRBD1	CASSPSDRDELFF	TGCGCCAGCAGCCCTTCGGACAGGGATGAGCTGTTTTTT
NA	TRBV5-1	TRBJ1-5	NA	CATSVDGSNQPQHF	TGCGCCACCTCGGTTGACGGGAGCAATCAGCCCCAGCATTTT
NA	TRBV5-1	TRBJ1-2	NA	CASSRDANYGYTF	TGCGCCAGCAGTCGAGACGCTAACTATGGCTACACCTTC
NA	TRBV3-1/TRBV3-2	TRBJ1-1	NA	CASSQSGQIYMAFF	TGTGCCAGCAGCCAGAGCGGACAGATTTACATGGCTTTCTTT
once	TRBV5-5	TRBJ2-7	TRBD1	CASSRTGPTDEQYF	TGTGCCAGCAGCCGGACAGGACCCACCGACGAGCAGTACTTC
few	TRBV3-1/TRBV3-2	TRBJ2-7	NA	CASSRGGNEQYF	TGTGCCAGCTCGAGGGGGGGCAACGAGCAGTACTTC
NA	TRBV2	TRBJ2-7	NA	CASKVDKTLAYEQYF	TGTGCCAGCAAGGTGGACAAAACCCTCGCCTACGAGCAGTACTTC
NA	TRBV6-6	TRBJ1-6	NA	CASSPREGSYNSPLHF	TGTGCCAGCAGTCCCAGGGAGGGCTCCTATAATTCACCCCTCCACTTT
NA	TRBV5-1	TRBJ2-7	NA	CASSFGSSYEQYF	TGCGCCAGCAGCTTTGGCAGCTCCTACGAGCAGTACTTC
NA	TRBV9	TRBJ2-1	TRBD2	CASSVEGLHYNEQFF	TGTGCCAGCAGCGTAGAGGGACTACACTACAATGAGCAGTTCTTC
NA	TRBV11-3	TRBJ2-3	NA	CASSFDGENTQYF	TGTGCCAGCAGCTTCGATGGGGAGAACACGCAGTATTTT
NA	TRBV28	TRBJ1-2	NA	CASSFWEISYGYTF	TGTGCCAGCAGTTTCTGGGAAATCTCCTATGGCTACACCTTC
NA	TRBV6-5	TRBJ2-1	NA	CASSYSRGVYNEQFF	TGTGCCAGCAGTTACTCGAGGGGGGTTTACAATGAGCAGTTCTTC
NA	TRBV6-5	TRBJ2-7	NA	CASSYRRARGEQYF	TGTGCCAGCAGTTACAGAAGGGCGCGGGGCGAGCAGTACTTC
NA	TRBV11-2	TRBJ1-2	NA	CASSLGAVSGYTF	TGTGCCAGCAGCTTAGGGGCGGTTTCGGGCTACACCTTC
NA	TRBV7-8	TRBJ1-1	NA	CASSPRGGTEAFF	TGTGCCAGCAGCCCTAGGGGGGGGACTGAAGCTTTCTTT
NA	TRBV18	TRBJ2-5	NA	CASSPTLQETQYF	TGTGCCAGCTCACCGACCTTACAAGAGACCCAGTACTTC
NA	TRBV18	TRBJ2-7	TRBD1	CASSPGTGEGVRYF	TGTGCCAGCTCACCAGGGACAGGGGAGGGAGTGCGGTACTTC
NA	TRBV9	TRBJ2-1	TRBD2	CASRGAGGMEYEQFF	TGTGCCAGCAGAGGAGCGGGAGGTATGGAGTATGAGCAGTTCTTC
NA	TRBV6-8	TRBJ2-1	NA	CAKTRANEQFF	TGTGCCAAAACCCGGGCTAATGAGCAGTTCTTC
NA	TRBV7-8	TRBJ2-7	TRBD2	CASSGSGRSNEQYF	TGTGCCAGCAGTGGTAGCGGGAGATCCAACGAGCAGTACTTC
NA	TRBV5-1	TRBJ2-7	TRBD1	CASSLRTGGYEQYF	TGCGCCAGCAGCTTAAGGACAGGGGGTTACGAGCAGTACTTC
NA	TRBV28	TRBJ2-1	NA	CASRPGHLNEQFF	TGTGCCAGCAGGCCGGGACACCTCAATGAGCAGTTCTTC
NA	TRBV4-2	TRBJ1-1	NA	CASSQGTANTEAFF	TGTGCCAGCAGCCAAGGGACAGCGAACACTGAAGCTTTCTTT
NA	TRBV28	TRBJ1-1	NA	CASSFPGGTEAFF	TGTGCCAGCAGTTTCCCCGGGGGGACTGAAGCTTTCTTT
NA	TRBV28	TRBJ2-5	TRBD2	CASSSSGGALQETQYF	TGTGCCAGCAGCTCTAGCGGGGGAGCGCTCCAAGAGACCCAGTACTTC
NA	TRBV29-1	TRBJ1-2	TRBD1	CSVEAQGFNYGYTF	TGCAGCGTTGAAGCACAGGGGTTCAACTATGGCTACACCTTC
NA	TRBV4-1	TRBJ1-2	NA	CASSQTPSSKGSYGYTF	TGCGCCAGCAGCCAAACCCCGTCCTCGAAGGGCTCCTATGGCTACACCTTC
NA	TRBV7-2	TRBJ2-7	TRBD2	CASSLGGASGYSEQYF	TGTGCCAGCAGCTTAGGGGGGGCTAGCGGGTATTCCGAGCAGTACTTC
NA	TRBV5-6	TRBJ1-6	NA	CASWRGSYNSPLHF	TGTGCCAGCTGGAGGGGATCCTATAATTCACCCCTCCACTTT